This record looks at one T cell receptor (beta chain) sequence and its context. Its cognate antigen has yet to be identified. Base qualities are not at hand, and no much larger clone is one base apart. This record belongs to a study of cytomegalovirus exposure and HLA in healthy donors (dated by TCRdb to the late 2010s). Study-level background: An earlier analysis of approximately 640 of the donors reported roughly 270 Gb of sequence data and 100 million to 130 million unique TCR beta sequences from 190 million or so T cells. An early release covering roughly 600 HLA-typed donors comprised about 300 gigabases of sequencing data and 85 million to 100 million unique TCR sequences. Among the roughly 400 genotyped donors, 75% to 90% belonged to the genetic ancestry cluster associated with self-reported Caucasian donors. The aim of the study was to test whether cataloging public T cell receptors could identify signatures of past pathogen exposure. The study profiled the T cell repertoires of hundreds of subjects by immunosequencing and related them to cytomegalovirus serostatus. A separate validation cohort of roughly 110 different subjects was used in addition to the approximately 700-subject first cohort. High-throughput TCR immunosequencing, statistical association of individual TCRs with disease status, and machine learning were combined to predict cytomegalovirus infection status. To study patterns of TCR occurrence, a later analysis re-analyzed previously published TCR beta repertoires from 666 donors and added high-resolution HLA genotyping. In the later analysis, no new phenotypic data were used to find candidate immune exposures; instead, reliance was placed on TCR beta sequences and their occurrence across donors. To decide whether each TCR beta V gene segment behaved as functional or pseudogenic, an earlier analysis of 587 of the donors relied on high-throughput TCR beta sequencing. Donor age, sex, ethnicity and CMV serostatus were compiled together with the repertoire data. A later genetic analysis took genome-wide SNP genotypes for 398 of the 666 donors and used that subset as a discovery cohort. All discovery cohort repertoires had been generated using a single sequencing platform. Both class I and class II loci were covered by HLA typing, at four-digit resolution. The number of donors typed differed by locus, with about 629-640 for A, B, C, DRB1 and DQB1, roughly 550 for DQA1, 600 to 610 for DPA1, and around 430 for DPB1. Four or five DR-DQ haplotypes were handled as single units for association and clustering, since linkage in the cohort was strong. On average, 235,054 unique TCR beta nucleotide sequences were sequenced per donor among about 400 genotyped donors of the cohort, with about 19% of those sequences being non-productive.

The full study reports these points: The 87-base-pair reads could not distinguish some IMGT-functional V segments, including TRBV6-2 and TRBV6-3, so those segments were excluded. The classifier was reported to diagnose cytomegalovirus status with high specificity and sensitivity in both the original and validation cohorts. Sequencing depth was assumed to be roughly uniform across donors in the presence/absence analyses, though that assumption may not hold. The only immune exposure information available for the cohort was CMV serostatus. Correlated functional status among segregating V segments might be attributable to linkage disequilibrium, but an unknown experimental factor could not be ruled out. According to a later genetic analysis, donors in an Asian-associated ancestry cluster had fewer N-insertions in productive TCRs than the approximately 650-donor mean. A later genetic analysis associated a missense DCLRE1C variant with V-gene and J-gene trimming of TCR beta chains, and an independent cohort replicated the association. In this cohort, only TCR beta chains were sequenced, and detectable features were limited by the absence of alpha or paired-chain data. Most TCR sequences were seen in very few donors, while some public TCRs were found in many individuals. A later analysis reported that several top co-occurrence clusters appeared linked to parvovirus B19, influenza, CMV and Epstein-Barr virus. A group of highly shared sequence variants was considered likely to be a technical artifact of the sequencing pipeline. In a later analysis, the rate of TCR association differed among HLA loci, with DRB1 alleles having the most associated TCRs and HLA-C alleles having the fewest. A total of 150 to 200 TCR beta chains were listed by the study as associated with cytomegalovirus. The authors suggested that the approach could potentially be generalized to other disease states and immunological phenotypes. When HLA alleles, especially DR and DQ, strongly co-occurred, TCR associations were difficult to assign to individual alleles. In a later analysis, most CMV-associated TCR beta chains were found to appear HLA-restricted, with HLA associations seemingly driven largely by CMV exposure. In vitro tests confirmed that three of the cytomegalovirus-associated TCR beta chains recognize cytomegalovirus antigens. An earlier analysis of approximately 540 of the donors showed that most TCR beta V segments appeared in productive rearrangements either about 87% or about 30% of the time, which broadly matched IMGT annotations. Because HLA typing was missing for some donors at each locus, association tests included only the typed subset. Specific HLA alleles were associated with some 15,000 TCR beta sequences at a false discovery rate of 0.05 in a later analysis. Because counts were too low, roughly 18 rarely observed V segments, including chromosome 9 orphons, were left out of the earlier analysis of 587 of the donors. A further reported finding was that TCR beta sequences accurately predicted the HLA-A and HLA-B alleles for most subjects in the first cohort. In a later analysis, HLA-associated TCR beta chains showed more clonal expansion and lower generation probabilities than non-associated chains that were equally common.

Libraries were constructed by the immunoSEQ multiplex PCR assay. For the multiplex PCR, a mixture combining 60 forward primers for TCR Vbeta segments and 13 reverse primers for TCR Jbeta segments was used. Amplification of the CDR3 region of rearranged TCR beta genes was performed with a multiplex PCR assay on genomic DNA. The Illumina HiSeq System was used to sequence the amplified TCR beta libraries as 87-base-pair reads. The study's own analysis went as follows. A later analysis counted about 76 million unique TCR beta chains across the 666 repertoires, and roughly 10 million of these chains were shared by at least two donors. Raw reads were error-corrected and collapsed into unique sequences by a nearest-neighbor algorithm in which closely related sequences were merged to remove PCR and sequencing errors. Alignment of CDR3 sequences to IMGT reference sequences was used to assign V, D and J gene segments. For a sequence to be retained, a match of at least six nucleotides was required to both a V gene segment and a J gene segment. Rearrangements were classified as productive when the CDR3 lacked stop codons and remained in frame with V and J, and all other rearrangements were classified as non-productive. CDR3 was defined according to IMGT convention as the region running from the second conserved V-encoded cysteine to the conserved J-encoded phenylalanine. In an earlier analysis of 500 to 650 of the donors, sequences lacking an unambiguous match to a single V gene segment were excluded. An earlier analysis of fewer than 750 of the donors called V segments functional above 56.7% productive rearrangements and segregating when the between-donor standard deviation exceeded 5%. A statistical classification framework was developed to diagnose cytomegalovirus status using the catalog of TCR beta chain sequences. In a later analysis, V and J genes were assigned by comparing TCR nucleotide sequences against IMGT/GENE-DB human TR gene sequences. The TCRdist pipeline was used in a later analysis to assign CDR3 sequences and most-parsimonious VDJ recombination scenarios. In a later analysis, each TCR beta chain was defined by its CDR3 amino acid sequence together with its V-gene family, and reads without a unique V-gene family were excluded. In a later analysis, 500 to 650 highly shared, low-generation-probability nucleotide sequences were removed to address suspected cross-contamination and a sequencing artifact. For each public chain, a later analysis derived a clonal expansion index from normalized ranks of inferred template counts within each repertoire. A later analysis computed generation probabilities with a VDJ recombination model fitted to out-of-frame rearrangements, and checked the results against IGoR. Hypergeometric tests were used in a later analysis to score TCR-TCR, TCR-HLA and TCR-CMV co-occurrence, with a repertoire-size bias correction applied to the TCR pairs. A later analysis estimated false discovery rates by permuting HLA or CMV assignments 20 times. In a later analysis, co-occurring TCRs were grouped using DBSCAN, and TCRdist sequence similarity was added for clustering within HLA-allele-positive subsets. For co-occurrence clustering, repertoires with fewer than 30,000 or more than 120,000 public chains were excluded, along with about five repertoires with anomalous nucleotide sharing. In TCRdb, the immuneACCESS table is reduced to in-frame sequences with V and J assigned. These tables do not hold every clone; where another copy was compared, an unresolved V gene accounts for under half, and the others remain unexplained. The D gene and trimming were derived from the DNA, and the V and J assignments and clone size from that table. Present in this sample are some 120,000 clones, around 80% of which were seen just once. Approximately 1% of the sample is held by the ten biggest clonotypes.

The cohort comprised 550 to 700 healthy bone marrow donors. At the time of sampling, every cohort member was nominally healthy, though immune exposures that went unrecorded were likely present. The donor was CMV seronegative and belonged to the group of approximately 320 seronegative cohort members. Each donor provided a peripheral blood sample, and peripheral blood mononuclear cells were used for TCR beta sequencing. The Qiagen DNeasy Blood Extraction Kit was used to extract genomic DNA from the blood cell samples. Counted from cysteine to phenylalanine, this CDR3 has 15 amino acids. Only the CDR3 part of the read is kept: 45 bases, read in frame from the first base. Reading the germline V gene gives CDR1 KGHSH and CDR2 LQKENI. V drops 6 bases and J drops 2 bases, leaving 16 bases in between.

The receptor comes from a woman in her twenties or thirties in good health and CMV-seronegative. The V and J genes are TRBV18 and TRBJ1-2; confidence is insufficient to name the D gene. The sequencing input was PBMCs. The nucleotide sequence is TGTGCCAGCTCTCCCACGAGATCAGGAAACTATGGCTACACCTTC. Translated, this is CASSPTRSGNYGYTF.